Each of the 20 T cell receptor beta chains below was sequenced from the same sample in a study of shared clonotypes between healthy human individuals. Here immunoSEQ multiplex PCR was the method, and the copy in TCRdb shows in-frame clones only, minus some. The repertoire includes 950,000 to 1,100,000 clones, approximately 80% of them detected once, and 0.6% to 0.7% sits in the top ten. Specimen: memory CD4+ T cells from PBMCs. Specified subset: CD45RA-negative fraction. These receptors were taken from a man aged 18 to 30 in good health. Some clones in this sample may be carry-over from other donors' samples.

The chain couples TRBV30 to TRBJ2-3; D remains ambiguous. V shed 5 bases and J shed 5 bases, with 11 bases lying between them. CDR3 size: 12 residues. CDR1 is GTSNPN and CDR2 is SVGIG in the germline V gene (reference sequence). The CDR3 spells CAWSLGLDTQYF. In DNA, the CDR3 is TGTGCCTGGTCTCTGGGGTTAGATACGCAGTATTTT.

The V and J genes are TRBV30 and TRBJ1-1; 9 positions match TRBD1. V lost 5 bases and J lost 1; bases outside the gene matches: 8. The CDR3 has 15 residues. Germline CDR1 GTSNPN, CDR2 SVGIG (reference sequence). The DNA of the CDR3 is TGTGCCTGGGTAACAGGGGGCTCCTGGAACACTGAAGCTTTCTTT. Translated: CAWVTGGSWNTEAFF.

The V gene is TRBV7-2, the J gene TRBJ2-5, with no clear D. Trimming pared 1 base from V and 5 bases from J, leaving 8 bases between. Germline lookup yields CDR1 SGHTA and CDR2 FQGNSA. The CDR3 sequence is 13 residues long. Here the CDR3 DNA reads TGTGCCAGCAGCTTAGAGAGGTTGGAGACCCAGTACTTC. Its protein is CASSLERLETQYF.

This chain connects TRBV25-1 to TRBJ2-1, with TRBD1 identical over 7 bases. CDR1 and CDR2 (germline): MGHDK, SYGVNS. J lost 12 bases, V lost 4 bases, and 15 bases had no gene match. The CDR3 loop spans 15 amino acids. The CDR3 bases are TGTGCCAGCAGTGTGCCCGGGACAGATACAATGAGGCAGTTCTTC. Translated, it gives CASSVPGTDTMRQFF.

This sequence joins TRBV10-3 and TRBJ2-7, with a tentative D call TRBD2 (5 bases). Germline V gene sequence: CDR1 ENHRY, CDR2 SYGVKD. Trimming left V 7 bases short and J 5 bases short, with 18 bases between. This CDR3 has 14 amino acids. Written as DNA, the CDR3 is TGTGCCATCAACCACGGGATCCCAGGCCACGAGCAGTACTTC. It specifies CAINHGIPGHEQYF.

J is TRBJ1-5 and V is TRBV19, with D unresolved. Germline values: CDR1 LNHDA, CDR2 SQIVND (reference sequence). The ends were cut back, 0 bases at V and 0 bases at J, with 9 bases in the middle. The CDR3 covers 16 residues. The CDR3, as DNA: TGTGCCAGTAGTATAGACCGGATTCATAGCAATCAGCCCCAGCATTTT. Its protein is CASSIDRIHSNQPQHF.

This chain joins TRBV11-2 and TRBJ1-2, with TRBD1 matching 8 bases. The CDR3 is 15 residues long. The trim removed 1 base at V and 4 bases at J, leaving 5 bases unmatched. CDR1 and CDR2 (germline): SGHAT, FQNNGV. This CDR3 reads CASSLVGQGGYGYTF. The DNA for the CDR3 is TGTGCCAGCAGCTTAGTCGGACAGGGTGGCTATGGCTACACCTTC.

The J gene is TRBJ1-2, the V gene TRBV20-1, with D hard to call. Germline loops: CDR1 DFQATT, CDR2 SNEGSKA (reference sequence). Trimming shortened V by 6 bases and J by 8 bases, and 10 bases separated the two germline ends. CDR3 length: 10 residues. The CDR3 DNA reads TGCAGTGCAGCCTTGGGAGGCTACACCTTC. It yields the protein CSAALGGYTF.

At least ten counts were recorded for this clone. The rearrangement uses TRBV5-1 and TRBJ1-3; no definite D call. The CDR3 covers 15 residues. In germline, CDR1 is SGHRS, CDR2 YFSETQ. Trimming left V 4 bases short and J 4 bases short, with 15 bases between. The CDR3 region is CASSVGYSTGNTIYF. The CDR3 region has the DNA TGCGCCAGCAGCGTCGGCTATTCGACAGGAAACACCATATATTTT.

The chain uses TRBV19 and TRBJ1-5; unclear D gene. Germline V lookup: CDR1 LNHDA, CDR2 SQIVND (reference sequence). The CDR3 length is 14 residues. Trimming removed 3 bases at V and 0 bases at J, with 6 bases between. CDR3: CASSIGSSNQPQHF. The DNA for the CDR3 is TGTGCCAGTAGTATTGGCAGTAGCAATCAGCCCCAGCATTTT.

The CDR3 sequence is CASNAKGGLAGGTAYEQYF. CDR3 nucleotide sequence: TGTGCCAGCAATGCGAAGGGGGGACTAGCGGGCGGAACCGCCTACGAGCAGTACTTC. V gene TRBV7-2 combines with J gene TRBJ2-7, with 12 positions matching TRBD2. The V and J ends lost 7 bases and 2 bases, in that order; junction bases with no gene match: 18. The CDR3 covers 19 residues. The germline CDR1 and CDR2 sequences are SGHTA and FQGNSA.

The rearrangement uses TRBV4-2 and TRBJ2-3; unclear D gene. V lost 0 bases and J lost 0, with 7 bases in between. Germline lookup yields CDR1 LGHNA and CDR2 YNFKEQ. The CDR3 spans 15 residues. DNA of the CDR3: TGTGCCAGCAGCCAAGAACACCTAAGCACAGATACGCAGTATTTT. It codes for CASSQEHLSTDTQYF.

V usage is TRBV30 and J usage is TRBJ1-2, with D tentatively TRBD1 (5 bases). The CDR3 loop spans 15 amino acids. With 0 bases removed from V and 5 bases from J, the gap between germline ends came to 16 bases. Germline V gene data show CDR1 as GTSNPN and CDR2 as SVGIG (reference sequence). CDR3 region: CAWSVFPPWGYGYTF. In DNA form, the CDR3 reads TGTGCCTGGAGTGTGTTCCCCCCCTGGGGGTATGGCTACACCTTC.

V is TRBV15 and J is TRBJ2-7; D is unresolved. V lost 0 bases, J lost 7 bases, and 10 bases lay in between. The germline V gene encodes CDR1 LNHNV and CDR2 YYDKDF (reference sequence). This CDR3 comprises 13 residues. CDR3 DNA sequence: TGTGCCACCAGCAGAGATTCCGGGCGGGAGCAGTACTTC. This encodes CATSRDSGREQYF.

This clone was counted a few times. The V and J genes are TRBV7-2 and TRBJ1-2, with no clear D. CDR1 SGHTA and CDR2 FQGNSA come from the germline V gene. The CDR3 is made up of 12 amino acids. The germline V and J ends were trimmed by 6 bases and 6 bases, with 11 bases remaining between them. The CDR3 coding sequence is TGTGCCAGCAGTCTTAGGCGGAATGGCTACACCTTC. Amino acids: CASSLRRNGYTF.

Here the CDR3 reads CASSQGVYAAGGLNTGELFF. In DNA, the CDR3 is TGTGCCAGCAGCCAAGGAGTTTACGCAGCGGGAGGCCTGAACACCGGGGAGCTGTTTTTT. The chain has TRBV4-2 and TRBJ2-2; 9 bases fit TRBD2. The trim removed 1 base at V and 1 base at J, leaving 13 bases unmatched. Germline V CDR1 and CDR2: LGHNA, YNFKEQ. The CDR3 length is 20 residues.

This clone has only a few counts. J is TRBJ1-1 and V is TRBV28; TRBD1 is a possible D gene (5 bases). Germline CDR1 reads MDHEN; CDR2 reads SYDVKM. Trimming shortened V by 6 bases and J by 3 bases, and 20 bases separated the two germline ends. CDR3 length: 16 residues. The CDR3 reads CASSSPPGASDTEAFF. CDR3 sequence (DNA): TGTGCCAGCAGCTCACCTCCCGGGGCGAGTGACACTGAAGCTTTCTTT.

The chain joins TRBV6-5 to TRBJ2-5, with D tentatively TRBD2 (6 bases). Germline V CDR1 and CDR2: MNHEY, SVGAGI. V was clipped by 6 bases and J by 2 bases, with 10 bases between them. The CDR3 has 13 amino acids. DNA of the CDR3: TGTGCCAGCAGGAGGAGGGGTCAAGAGACCCAGTACTTC. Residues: CASRRRGQETQYF.

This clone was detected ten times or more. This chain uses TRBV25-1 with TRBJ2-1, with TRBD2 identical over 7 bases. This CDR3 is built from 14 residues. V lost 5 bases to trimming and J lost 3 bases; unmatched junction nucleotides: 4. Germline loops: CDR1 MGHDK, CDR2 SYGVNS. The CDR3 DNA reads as TGTGCCAGCAGTTTGCGGGAGAACTACAATGAGCAGTTCTTC. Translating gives CASSLRENYNEQFF.

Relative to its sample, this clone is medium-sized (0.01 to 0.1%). The DNA for the CDR3 is TGTGCCAGCAGCAGGGCCGCTGGGGCCAACGTCCTGACTTTC. This sequence encodes CASSRAAGANVLTF. The V and J genes are TRBV9 and TRBJ2-6; D gene uncertain. Trimming shortened V by 4 bases and J by 2 bases, and 7 bases separated the two germline ends. The CDR3 consists of 14 residues. CDR1 is SGDLS, CDR2 YYNGEE, per germline.